Described below is a single T cell receptor beta chain sequence and its context. V was clipped by 3 bases and J by 7 bases; unmatched bases: 6. Per germline, CDR1 DFQATT and CDR2 SNEGSKA (reference sequence). The CDR3 spans 15 residues. Per the original methods: Reference gene primers were amplified, and this amplification served to estimate nucleated cell counts. Assay used: immunoSEQ multiplex PCR; TCRdb lists only in-frame clones, some missing. The DNA gave D and trimming, while V, J and clone size come from that table. The repertoire holds around 97,000 clones, about 86% seen once, with less than 20% in the top ten. The data derive from a study of blood T cell repertoires in COVID-19. Across the whole study: From the United States, Italy and Spain came samples of acute and convalescent COVID-19. PBMCs, B-cell-depleted T cells, or T cells provided the cDNA or gDNA that made up the material.

The chain joins TRBV20-1 to TRBJ2-1; 13 nucleotides line up with TRBD2. The sequenced material came from peripheral blood. The origin of this receptor is a human donor in a cohort sampled during active COVID-19. The CDR3 nucleotides read TGCAGTGCTAGTAGGGGACTAGCGGGATGGAATGAGCAGTTCTTC. Protein sequence: CSASRGLAGWNEQFF.